The present entry profiles one T cell receptor beta chain with its context. This CDR3 region has 15 residues. V was shortened by 2 bases and J by 4 bases, with 12 bases between the two germline ends. Germline CDR1 LNHDA, CDR2 SQIVND (reference sequence). This specimen belongs to a study of shared clonotypes between healthy human individuals. Study summary: Each donor had three CD4 naive, three CD4 memory, two CD8 naive and one CD8 memory plate.

Per sorted-subset replicate PCR, input was 150 to 250 ng DNA, representing about 32,000 T cell genomes. Some clones are missing from TCRdb's copy, which holds only in-frame ones; the method was immunoSEQ multiplex PCR. The table includes about 2.1 million clones, about 93% detected once. Naive CD8 cells comprised CD45RO-negative, CCR7-positively selected cells, excluding terminally differentiated effector memory CD45RA+ cells. Donors were healthy HIV-negative adults without recently reported acute infections or vaccinations. The sequenced material came from naive CD8+ T cells from PBMCs. This receptor was identified in a man younger than 35 in good health. Some clones in this sample may be carry-over from other donors' samples. The rearrangement links TRBV19 to TRBJ1-5; TRBD1 is a possible D gene (5 bases). The CDR3 DNA is TGTGCCAGTAGTATAACCAGGGTGTATAATCAGCCCCAGCATTTT. Its translation: CASSITRVYNQPQHF.